The 32 T cell receptor beta chains given below trace back to one sample, sequenced in a study of T cell responses to AZD1222 COVID-19 vaccine. Assay: immunoSEQ multiplex PCR; the TCRdb copy retains only in-frame clones and omits some. The sample contains about 120,000 clones, 80% to 90% of which appear only once. The sample in question was peripheral blood, obtained on day 0 of AZD1222 vaccination. These receptor sequences come from an adult in good health.

The rearrangement joins TRBV6-2 or TRBV6-3 to TRBJ2-1, with D perhaps matching TRBD2 (5 bases). Germline values: CDR1 MNHEY, CDR2 SVGEGT. Trimming stripped 7 bases from V and 1 base from J, with 14 bases between. This CDR3 contains 15 residues. In nucleotides, the CDR3 is TGTGCCAGCAACCCCTACGGGGTTTCCTACAATGAGCAGTTCTTC. Translating it yields CASNPYGVSYNEQFF.

This chain joins TRBV7-9 and TRBJ2-7; unclear D gene. CDR3 length: 11 residues. V was trimmed by 7 bases and J by 5 bases, leaving 9 bases between them. Germline values: CDR1 SEHNR, CDR2 FQNEAQ (reference sequence). Here the CDR3 DNA reads TGTGCCAGCACCCCGGCCAACGAGCAGTACTTC. As protein: CASTPANEQYF.

This clone was counted a single time. The chain links TRBV28 to TRBJ2-7; D uncertain. Trimming pared 7 bases from V and 2 bases from J, leaving 12 bases between. Germline V gene sequence: CDR1 MDHEN, CDR2 SYDVKM. The CDR3 totals 13 residues. As DNA, the CDR3 is TGTGCCAGCACCCGTCGAGTTCCCTACGAGCAGTACTTC. Translation: CASTRRVPYEQYF.

This clone was picked up a small number of times. V gene TRBV5-4 combines with J gene TRBJ1-4; D might be TRBD1 (5 bases). Looked up from germline, CDR1 is SGHNT and CDR2 is YYREEE (reference sequence). V lost 4 bases and J lost 2, with 12 bases in between. There are 15 residues in the CDR3. The CDR3 here is CASSAGQGTNEKLFF. CDR3 sequence (DNA): TGTGCCAGCAGCGCGGGGCAGGGCACTAATGAAAAACTGTTTTTT.

V usage is TRBV6-5 and J usage is TRBJ1-5, with D tentatively TRBD1 (6 bases). The germline V gene encodes CDR1 MNHEY and CDR2 SVGAGI. The CDR3 loop spans 14 amino acids. The V end lost 7 bases, the J end lost 2 bases, and 12 bases lay between the germline ends. CDR3 in DNA: TGTGCCAGCAACAGGGATGTACGCAATCAGCCCCAGCATTTT. Its protein is CASNRDVRNQPQHF.

In nucleotides, the CDR3 is TGCGCCAGCAGCTTGGCCGCCAGCATGGCAAATGAGCAGTTCTTC. It yields the protein CASSLAASMANEQFF. The genes are TRBV5-1 and TRBJ2-1; D gene unclear. This CDR3 comprises 15 residues. Germline CDR1 is SGHRS and CDR2 is YFSETQ. V was clipped by 0 bases and J by 7 bases, with 14 bases between them.

The chain recombines TRBV5-1 with TRBJ1-1; 7 bases agree with TRBD1. J gave up 10 bases and V 3 bases, and 6 bases lay outside the gene matches. CDR1 and CDR2 (germline): SGHRS, YFSETQ. CDR3 length equals 12 residues. CDR3 DNA sequence: TGCGCCAGCAGCTCAACAGGGGCGGGAGCTTTCTTT. The encoded protein is CASSSTGAGAFF.

Written as DNA, the CDR3 is TGTGCCAGTAGTTTCAGTTTTAGCACAGATACGCAGTATTTT. Protein sequence: CASSFSFSTDTQYF. V usage is TRBV19 and J usage is TRBJ2-3; D gene ambiguous. The CDR3 is 14 amino acids. The germline V gene encodes CDR1 LNHDA and CDR2 SQIVND (reference sequence). Trimming pared 5 bases from V and 0 bases from J, leaving 9 bases between.

The V gene is TRBV5-1, the J gene TRBJ2-7; D perhaps matches TRBD2 (5 bases). Germline V gene sequence: CDR1 SGHRS, CDR2 YFSETQ. V was cut by 1 base and J by 6 bases, with 11 bases left in between. The CDR3 is made up of 13 amino acids. The CDR3 DNA sequence: TGCGCCAGCAGCTTGCCGGGAACCAGCGAGCAGTACTTC. Translated: CASSLPGTSEQYF.

The J gene is TRBJ1-6, the V gene TRBV11-2; weak D call: TRBD1 (6 bases). V was trimmed by 6 bases and J by 8 bases, leaving 17 bases between them. The CDR3 runs 15 residues. Germline lookup yields CDR1 SGHAT and CDR2 FQNNGV. CDR3 nucleotides: TGTGCCAGCAGAAATCTCAGGGGATCCCATTCACCCCTCCACTTT. As protein: CASRNLRGSHSPLHF.

The chain recombines TRBV6-5 with TRBJ1-2, with D tentatively TRBD1 (6 bases). The V gene lost 6 bases and the J gene lost 3 bases, with 17 bases spanning the gap. The germline gives CDR1 MNHEY, CDR2 SVGAGI. The CDR3 is 15 residues long. This CDR3 is CASRHGGSRDYGYTF. For the CDR3, the DNA is TGTGCCAGCAGGCACGGGGGCTCGAGGGACTATGGCTACACCTTC.

This rearrangement joins TRBV7-2 to TRBJ2-1; D is tentatively TRBD1 or TRBD2 (5 bases each). Germline assignment: CDR1 SGHTA and CDR2 FQGNSA. Trimming took 6 bases from V and 15 from J, leaving 21 bases between them. CDR3 length equals 13 residues. The CDR3 bases are TGTGCCAGCAGAATTGAAGTGGGGGACCACTCGTTCTTC. It codes for CASRIEVGDHSFF.

This chain uses TRBV16 with TRBJ2-1; D unclear. Germline V gene sequence: CDR1 KGHSY, CDR2 FQNENV. This CDR3 region has 17 residues. The V end lost 4 bases, the J end lost 0 bases, and 16 bases lay between the germline ends. CDR3 sequence (DNA): TGTGCCAGCAGCCGGCCCTTGGGGTCGAGCTCCTACAATGAGCAGTTCTTC. Encoded protein: CASSRPLGSSSYNEQFF.

The V and J genes are TRBV11-2 and TRBJ1-1; no firm D call. This CDR3 region has 13 residues. Trimming took 5 bases from V and 3 from J, leaving 10 bases between them. From germline, CDR1 is SGHAT and CDR2 FQNNGV. The CDR3 loop reads CASSRVRDTEAFF. CDR3 nucleotide sequence: TGTGCCAGCAGCCGGGTGAGGGACACTGAAGCTTTCTTT.

This chain connects TRBV19 to TRBJ1-6; D is unresolved. Germline loops: CDR1 LNHDA, CDR2 SQIVND (reference sequence). Trimming took 5 bases from V and 10 from J, leaving 18 bases between them. This CDR3 is 15 amino acids long. CDR3 loop: CASSALDIVGSPLHF. In nucleotides, the CDR3 is TGTGCCAGTAGTGCCTTAGACATCGTCGGGTCACCCCTCCACTTT. Full variable domain (rest looked up from reference TRBV19 and TRBJ1-6): DGGITQSPKYLFRKEGQNVTLSCEQNLNHDAMYWYRQDPGQGLRLIYYSQIVNDFQKGDIAEGYSVSREKKESFPLTVTSAQKNPTAFYLCASSALDIVGSPLHFGNGTRLTVT.

The chain has TRBV3-1 (or the pseudogene TRBV3-2) and TRBJ1-1; the D gene is possibly TRBD1 (5 bases). V lost 3 bases to trimming and J lost 13 bases, with 18 bases between them. The CDR3 is 13 amino acids. Germline V gene lookup returns CDR1 LGHDT and CDR2 YNNKEL (reference sequence). The CDR3 DNA reads TGTGCCAGCAGCCATCTCTACCATGGGGGAGGTTTCTTT. This codes for CASSHLYHGGGFF.

This clone was counted once. The V gene is TRBV24-1, the J gene TRBJ2-7, with D perhaps assigned TRBD1 or TRBD2 (5 bases each). Per the germline V gene, CDR1 is KGHDR and CDR2 is SFDVKD. CDR3 size: 14 residues. Trimming removed 6 bases at V and 12 bases at J, with 23 bases between. CDR3 sequence: CATSPYLHRDVMYF. The CDR3 nucleotides are TGTGCCACCAGTCCTTACTTACACCGGGACGTAATGTACTTC.

V and J are TRBV19 and TRBJ1-5; D gene ambiguous. The CDR3 sequence is 13 residues long. Germline V gene data show CDR1 as LNHDA and CDR2 as SQIVND (reference sequence). Trimming took 1 base from V and 6 from J, leaving 7 bases between them. The CDR3: CASSIVRAQPQHF. CDR3 sequence (DNA): TGTGCCAGTAGTATAGTGAGGGCTCAGCCCCAGCATTTT.

Only one count was recorded for this clone. The V and J genes are TRBV27 and TRBJ2-3; possible D gene TRBD2, 5 bases. Per germline, CDR1 MNHEY and CDR2 SMNVEV (reference sequence). The CDR3 spans 15 residues. V was cut by 5 bases and J by 5 bases, with 17 bases left in between. CDR3 nucleotides: TGTGCCAGCAGTGGCTCCGCGGGCGCGGAAGATACGCAGTATTTT. Translating gives CASSGSAGAEDTQYF.

The chain links TRBV12-3 or TRBV12-4 to TRBJ1-6; a weak D match, TRBD1 (5 bases). V lost 2 bases and J lost 14, with 10 bases in between. This CDR3 spans 12 amino acids. The CDR3 spells CASSLFGASLHF. In DNA, the CDR3 is TGTGCCAGCAGTTTATTCGGGGCATCCCTCCACTTT.

V usage is TRBV4-3 and J usage is TRBJ1-3; D uncertain. Trimming shortened V by 1 base and J by 4 bases, and 8 bases separated the two germline ends. The CDR3 sequence is 14 residues long. Germline lookup yields CDR1 LGHNA and CDR2 YSLEER. This CDR3 is CASSQVGVGNTIYF. CDR3 nucleotide sequence: TGCGCCAGCAGCCAAGTGGGAGTCGGAAACACCATATATTTT.

The rearrangement links TRBV3-1 (or the pseudogene TRBV3-2) to TRBJ1-5; D is unresolved. The germline V gene has CDR1 LGHDT and CDR2 YNNKEL (reference sequence). This CDR3 has 16 amino acids. V was pared by 0 bases and J by 3 bases, with 12 bases between. CDR3 DNA: TGTGCCAGCAGCCAAGATGCGTACGGTTCCAATCAGCCCCAGCATTTT. Translated: CASSQDAYGSNQPQHF.

The chain uses TRBV5-1 and TRBJ1-3; maybe TRBD1 (6 bases). CDR1 and CDR2 from the germline V gene are SGHRS and YFSETQ. V lost 0 bases to trimming and J lost 3 bases, with 13 bases between them. This CDR3 region has 16 residues. The CDR3, as DNA: TGCGCCAGCAGCTTGGTCGCGACAGGTTATGGAAACACCATATATTTT. This encodes CASSLVATGYGNTIYF.

The chain is built from TRBV19 and TRBJ2-7; TRBD1 matches at 7 bases. V dropped 5 bases and J dropped 2; count of bases not matched to a gene: 3. The CDR3 loop spans 13 amino acids. Germline CDR1 reads LNHDA; CDR2 reads SQIVND (reference sequence). The CDR3 protein is CASSVGQTYEQYF. The DNA of the CDR3 is TGTGCCAGTAGTGTGGGACAGACCTACGAGCAGTACTTC.

The rearrangement uses TRBV2 and TRBJ2-3; TRBD1 might be the D (6 bases). The CDR3 runs 13 residues. Germline V lookup: CDR1 SNHLY, CDR2 FYNNEI. The V end lost 7 bases, the J end lost 0 bases, and 8 bases lay between the germline ends. The CDR3: CASKQGSTDTQYF. DNA of the CDR3: TGTGCCAGCAAACAGGGTAGCACAGATACGCAGTATTTT.

The V gene is TRBV2, the J gene TRBJ1-3; no reliable D call. The CDR3 totals 13 residues. Germline V gene lookup returns CDR1 SNHLY and CDR2 FYNNEI. Trimming cost V 7 bases and J 4 bases, with 11 bases left between them. As DNA, the CDR3 is TGTGCCAGCAAGAGGACCCACGGAAACACCATATATTTT. Translation gives CASKRTHGNTIYF.

This clone was detected once. The chain carries TRBV20-1 and TRBJ1-1; D remains unclear. Trimming took off 5 bases at V and 4 bases at J, with 8 bases between the two ends. The CDR3 runs 11 residues. From germline, CDR1 is DFQATT and CDR2 SNEGSKA (reference sequence). CDR3 sequence reads: CSAPLGTEAFF. CDR3 coding DNA: TGCAGTGCTCCTTTGGGCACTGAAGCTTTCTTT.

The rearrangement uses TRBV28 and TRBJ2-7, with 8 bases identical to TRBD2. The CDR3 loop spans 13 amino acids. J lost 5 bases, V lost 10 bases, and 10 bases had no gene match. In germline, CDR1 is MDHEN, CDR2 SYDVKM. The CDR3 is CATSGGSKDEQYF. CDR3 sequence (DNA): TGTGCCACCAGCGGGGGTTCGAAGGACGAGCAGTACTTC. Full variable domain (remainder filled in from reference TRBV28 and TRBJ2-7): DVKVTQSSRYLVKRTGEKVFLECVQDMDHENMFWYRQDPGLGLRLIYFSYDVKMKEKGDIPEGYSVSREKKERFSLILESASTNQTSMYLCATSGGSKDEQYFGPGTRLTVT.

The chain is built from TRBV7-6 and TRBJ2-5, with TRBD2 matching 14 bases. Germline assignment: CDR1 SGHVS and CDR2 FNYEAQ. V lost 5 bases to trimming and J lost 5 bases; unmatched junction nucleotides: 4. This CDR3 comprises 15 residues. The CDR3 here is CASSGTSGGSETQYF. CDR3 in DNA: TGTGCCAGCAGCGGGACTAGCGGGGGTTCGGAGACCCAGTACTTC.

The chain uses TRBV5-6 and TRBJ1-2; 7 bases match TRBD1. The CDR3 contains 14 residues. Germline CDR1 SGHDT, CDR2 YYEEEE. The J segment lost 5 bases and the V segment lost 4 bases, leaving 8 bases of the junction unmatched. In nucleotides, the CDR3 is TGTGCCAGCAGCCAACTACAGGGACAGTATGGCTACACCTTC. It specifies CASSQLQGQYGYTF.

V is TRBV7-3 and J is TRBJ1-2, with D possibly being TRBD1 (5 bases). Trimming stripped 0 bases from V and 7 bases from J, with 9 bases between. CDR1 is SGHTA and CDR2 is FQGTGA in the germline V gene. The CDR3 length is 13 residues. The CDR3 nucleotides read TGTGCCAGCAGCTTAACAGCTGGGGGTGGCTACACCTTC. Protein product: CASSLTAGGGYTF.

V is TRBV7-2 and J is TRBJ2-2, with 9 bases matching TRBD2. The CDR3 totals 15 residues. Per germline, CDR1 SGHTA and CDR2 FQGNSA. Germline trimming cut 3 bases from V and 6 bases from J; bases unmatched to any gene: 5. CDR3 nucleotide sequence: TGTGCCAGCAGCTTTGTAGCGGGAGTATCCGGGGAGCTGTTTTTT. Its protein product is CASSFVAGVSGELFF.